The entry below gives a single T cell receptor (beta chain) sequence along with its context. The sample originates from a study of cytomegalovirus exposure and HLA in healthy donors. Primers for the PCR totalled 60 Vbeta and 13 Jbeta. Sequenced by immunoSEQ multiplex PCR; TCRdb stores in-frame clones only, minus some. The repertoire table contains approximately 75,000 clones. Trimming pared 2 bases from V and 1 base from J, leaving 6 bases between. Germline CDR1 and CDR2: ENHRY and SYGVKD. The CDR3 length is 14 residues. The sequence derives from a man in his forties in good health and CMV-seronegative. The V call is TRBV10-3, the J call TRBJ1-5; D unclear. The sample consisted of PBMCs. CDR3 sequence: CAISELSSNQPQHF. The CDR3 DNA reads as TGTGCCATCAGTGAGCTGTCGAGCAATCAGCCCCAGCATTTT.